This TCR beta chain was profiled in a study of control samples from healthy donors and cancer patients (dated by TCRdb to 2019 to 2021). Library construction relied on the immunoSEQ multiplex PCR assay. In its TCRdb copy, this immuneACCESS table keeps in-frame sequences only and misses some clones. Where compared with another copy, unresolved V genes explain less than half of these, and the others have no known cause. Recorded for this sample are roughly 95,000 clones; 70% to 90% of them occurred a single time. The ten largest clones represent around 14% of the sample. A word on this clone: This receptor's antigen is unknown. It has no much larger one-base neighbor in the sample; base qualities were not kept.

Trimming removed 8 bases from V and 5 bases from J, leaving 4 bases between the germline ends. Its CDR3 holds 10 amino acids, cysteine through phenylalanine. The read is trimmed to its CDR3 DNA, 30 bases read in frame from base 1. From a lookup of the germline V gene, CDR1 and CDR2 are LGHNA and YNFKEQ. The chain was built from TRBV4-2 and TRBJ2-1; no D gene call is confident. The receptor was isolated from a man under 40 in good health. Sequencing input: blood. The sequence in DNA is TGTGCCAGCGGACACAATGAGCAGTTCTTC. Its translation is CASGHNEQFF.